These 30 T cell receptor beta chains were all obtained from the same sample, sequenced in a study of shared clonotypes between healthy human individuals (dated by TCRdb to 2020 to 2021). Library method: the immunoSEQ multiplex PCR assay. TCRdb carries this immuneACCESS record with in-frame sequences only. Its versions omit some clonotypes, under half of them owing to an unresolved V gene in the studies checked, with the rest unexplained. For this sample the table gives 2 million to 2.5 million clones, of which around 90% were detected only once. The leading ten clones occupy approximately 0.4% of the sample. The sequencing input was naive CD4+ T cells from PBMCs. Per the publication, the cell subset or site label means: CD45RA+ positively selected. These receptors were taken from a young man in good health. Some clones in this sample may be carry-over from other donors' samples.

The V and J genes are TRBV7-2 and TRBJ2-7; D is uncertain. Trimming removed 3 bases from V and 1 base from J, with 10 bases in between. Germline V lookup: CDR1 SGHTA, CDR2 FQGNSA. CDR3 length: 14 residues. The CDR3 DNA reads TGTGCCAGCAGCTTTCTCACGGCTTCCTACGAGCAGTACTTC. Its protein product is CASSFLTASYEQYF.

This chain links TRBV7-2 with TRBJ2-2; the D gene is possibly TRBD1 (6 bases). The CDR3 is 14 residues long. Looked up from germline, CDR1 is SGHTA and CDR2 is FQGNSA. The V end was cut by 2 bases, the J end by 6 bases, with 10 bases between. The CDR3: CASSLHRVAGELFF. The CDR3 bases are TGTGCCAGCAGCTTACACAGGGTTGCCGGGGAGCTGTTTTTT.

The V gene is TRBV5-1, the J gene TRBJ1-4; TRBD1 matches at 7 bases. CDR3 length: 15 residues. The germline V gene encodes CDR1 SGHRS and CDR2 YFSETQ. The V segment lost 4 bases and the J segment 8 bases; nucleotides outside the gene matches: 11. The CDR3 loop is CASSPSPTGQEKLFF. The CDR3 nucleotides are TGCGCCAGCAGCCCCTCCCCGACAGGGCAGGAAAAACTGTTTTTT.

The chain recombines TRBV20-1 with TRBJ1-2; tentative D call: TRBD1 (5 bases). The length of the CDR3 is 11 residues. The germline V and J ends were trimmed by 8 bases and 1 base, with 8 bases remaining between them. CDR1 DFQATT and CDR2 SNEGSKA come from the germline V gene (reference sequence). The CDR3 DNA reads as TGCAGTTTCGGGGGTAACTATGGCTACACCTTC. Its translation: CSFGGNYGYTF.

In the case of this clone: This specimen includes other DNA sequences encoding the same CDR3. The chain is built from TRBV18 and TRBJ2-3; D not certain. V was trimmed by 3 bases and J by 4 bases, leaving 8 bases between them. Germline values: CDR1 KGHSH, CDR2 LQKENI. The CDR3 covers 13 residues. The CDR3 DNA follows: TGTGCCAGCTCACCTCCAAGCGCAGATACGCAGTATTTT. Translating it yields CASSPPSADTQYF. Based on the CDR3 plus reference TRBV18 and TRBJ2-3, the full variable domain is NAGVMQNPRHLVRRRGQEARLRCSPMKGHSHVYWYRQLPEEGLKFMVYLQKENIIDESGMPKERFSAEFPKEGPSILRIQQVVRGDSAAYFCASSPPSADTQYFGPGTRLTVL.

This chain uses TRBV2 with TRBJ1-2; no reliable D call. Germline values: CDR1 SNHLY, CDR2 FYNNEI. The CDR3 is 13 residues long. The V end was cut by 7 bases, the J end by 3 bases, with 12 bases between. The CDR3 region is CASNRDKDYGYTF. DNA of the CDR3: TGTGCCAGCAATCGGGATAAGGACTATGGCTACACCTTC.

V and J are TRBV6-6 and TRBJ2-3; tentatively, D is TRBD1 (5 bases). This CDR3 comprises 15 residues. Per germline, CDR1 MNHNY and CDR2 SVGAGI (reference sequence). Trimming cost V 4 bases and J 2 bases, with 13 bases left between them. CDR3 coding DNA: TGTGCCAGCAGTTGGGGCACTACCTCCACAGATACGCAGTATTTT. Residues: CASSWGTTSTDTQYF.

This rearrangement joins TRBV19 to TRBJ2-7, with no clear D. CDR1 is LNHDA and CDR2 is SQIVND in the germline V gene (reference sequence). V was pared by 4 bases and J by 6 bases, with 19 bases between. This CDR3 region has 15 residues. The chain's CDR3 is CASSTDGRTSGEQYF. CDR3 nucleotides: TGTGCCAGTAGTACGGACGGAAGAACGTCAGGCGAGCAGTACTTC.

The chain is built from TRBV6-6 and TRBJ1-3; D is ambiguous. The CDR3 has 12 residues. Trimming took off 6 bases at V and 0 bases at J, with 3 bases between the two ends. Germline V gene data show CDR1 as MNHNY and CDR2 as SVGAGI (reference sequence). The CDR3 DNA follows: TGTGCCAGCAGGCACTCTGGAAACACCATATATTTT. Its translation: CASRHSGNTIYF.

A word on this clone: No conserved phenylalanine or tryptophan is present at the end of the CDR3, so a read error is the likely explanation. The J gene is TRBJ1-1, the V gene TRBV30; D is unresolved. Trimming shortened V by 6 bases and J by 0 bases, and 14 bases separated the two germline ends. The CDR3 consists of 14 residues. Germline loops: CDR1 GTSNPN, CDR2 SVGIG (reference sequence). Written as DNA, the CDR3 is TGTGCCTGTAGTAGGAGGGCCATGAACACTGAAGCTTTCCTT. It encodes CACSRRAMNTEAFL.

This chain links TRBV29-1 with TRBJ1-2; a weak D match, TRBD1 (5 bases). This CDR3 is 11 amino acids long. Trimming stripped 7 bases from V and 5 bases from J, with 11 bases between. Germline CDR1 and CDR2: SQVTM and ANQGSEA. CDR3 amino acids: CSEGTVYGYTF. CDR3 bases: TGCAGCGAGGGGACCGTTTATGGCTACACCTTC.

The chain links TRBV2 to TRBJ2-7; 7 nucleotides agree with TRBD1. Germline CDR1 and CDR2: SNHLY and FYNNEI. CDR3 length equals 14 residues. V lost 6 bases and J lost 4; bases outside the gene matches: 9. CDR3 in DNA: TGTGCCAGCAGGGGACAGCTTGGGGCATACGAGCAGTACTTC. Its protein is CASRGQLGAYEQYF.

This chain connects TRBV12-5 to TRBJ2-2; 12 bases match TRBD2. Unmatched junction bases numbered 15, after V lost 1 base and J lost 0 bases. The germline gives CDR1 LGHNT, CDR2 FRNRAP. CDR3 size: 22 residues. CDR3 loop: CASGLATLRLAGEFANTGELFF. DNA of the CDR3: TGTGCTAGTGGTTTGGCAACCCTTCGACTAGCGGGAGAGTTCGCGAACACCGGGGAGCTGTTTTTT.

In the case of this clone: The sample contains more than one DNA sequence encoding this CDR3. The CDR3 DNA reads TGCGCCAGCAGCTTGGCGGCTAGCGGGCCGTCCTCCTACGAGCAGTACTTC. The encoded protein is CASSLAASGPSSYEQYF. The chain is built from TRBV5-1 and TRBJ2-7, with 8 bases matching TRBD2. The length of the CDR3 is 17 residues. Germline CDR1 and CDR2: SGHRS and YFSETQ. V gave up 0 bases and J gave up 0 bases; unmatched junction bases: 8.

For the CDR3, the DNA is TGTGCCAGCAGCCAAAACAGGGACAGATTTTTCTCTGGAAACACCATATATTTT. Encoded protein: CASSQNRDRFFSGNTIYF. This rearrangement joins TRBV28 to TRBJ1-3, with 7 bases lining up with TRBD1. The trim removed 6 bases at V and 0 bases at J, leaving 14 bases unmatched. The germline CDR1 and CDR2 sequences are MDHEN and SYDVKM. The CDR3 consists of 18 residues.

V gene TRBV11-2 combines with J gene TRBJ2-7, with unresolved D. Trimming left V 3 bases short and J 6 bases short, with 9 bases between. CDR1 and CDR2 from the germline V gene are SGHAT and FQNNGV. This CDR3 is 12 amino acids long. CDR3 sequence: CASSFFSSEQYF. DNA of the CDR3: TGTGCCAGCAGCTTCTTTAGCAGCGAGCAGTACTTC.

Of note for this clone: The germline gene is not matched at one end of the junction; a read error may be the cause. The chain uses TRBV29-1 and TRBJ2-1; D might be TRBD2 (5 bases). This CDR3 is built from 16 residues. Germline CDR1 SQVTM, CDR2 ANQGSEA. Written as DNA, the CDR3 is TGCAGCGTTGCCCCCCCGGGGTTAGGGTCCTACAATGGGCAGTTCTTC. It yields the protein CSVAPPGLGSYNGQFF.

The chain has TRBV11-1 and TRBJ2-1, with D hard to call. Germline V CDR1 and CDR2: SGHAT, FQDESV (reference sequence). The CDR3 extends over 14 amino acids. The ends were cut back, 5 bases at V and 1 base at J, with 9 bases in the middle. The CDR3 reads CASSRPGSYNEQFF. For the CDR3, the DNA is TGTGCCAGCAGCCGACCCGGATCCTACAATGAGCAGTTCTTC.

The rearrangement uses TRBV25-1 and TRBJ1-3; D is unresolved. This CDR3 contains 12 residues. CDR1 MGHDK and CDR2 SYGVNS come from the germline V gene. V lost 5 bases, J lost 7 bases, and 9 bases lay in between. CDR3 protein: CASSNFGNTIYF. CDR3 nucleotide sequence: TGTGCCAGCAGTAACTTTGGTAACACCATATATTTT.

This sequence joins TRBV28 and TRBJ2-3; the D gene is possibly TRBD2 (5 bases). Germline V gene sequence: CDR1 MDHEN, CDR2 SYDVKM. Trimming pared 4 bases from V and 2 bases from J, leaving 7 bases between. This CDR3 comprises 13 residues. CDR3: CASSWESTDTQYF. The CDR3 DNA follows: TGTGCCAGCAGTTGGGAGTCCACAGATACGCAGTATTTT.

This clone was observed once. The chain is built from TRBV5-6 and TRBJ2-1; D might be TRBD1 (6 bases). The CDR3 consists of 16 residues. Germline CDR1 SGHDT, CDR2 YYEEEE. V lost 4 bases to trimming and J lost 7 bases, with 21 bases between them. The CDR3 DNA follows: TGTGCCAGCAGCCTCGAGAAGGGGACATGGGATAATGAGCAGTTCTTC. It is translated as CASSLEKGTWDNEQFF.

This sequence joins TRBV28 and TRBJ1-2, with 7 bases lining up with TRBD1. Germline CDR1 is MDHEN and CDR2 is SYDVKM. Germline trimming cut 3 bases from V and 12 bases from J; bases unmatched to any gene: 13. The CDR3 is 14 amino acids. Here the CDR3 DNA reads TGTGCCAGCAGTTTCGTCGGGACAGTCTGGGTACACACCTTC. Residues: CASSFVGTVWVHTF.

The chain joins TRBV5-1 to TRBJ1-1, with D hard to call. Germline V gene sequence: CDR1 SGHRS, CDR2 YFSETQ. The CDR3 is 15 amino acids. V was clipped by 0 bases and J by 3 bases, with 12 bases between them. DNA of the CDR3: TGCGCCAGCAGCTTGGGGTCTGGTTGGGACACTGAAGCTTTCTTT. Residues: CASSLGSGWDTEAFF. Complete variable domain (other parts from reference TRBV5-1 and TRBJ1-1): KAGVTQTPRYLIKTRGQQVTLSCSPISGHRSVSWYQQTPGQGLQFLFEYFSETQRNKGNFPGRFSGRQFSNSRSEMNVSTLELGDSALYLCASSLGSGWDTEAFFGQGTRLTVV.

As to this clone: Other nucleotide sequences in the sample specify the same CDR3. The gene calls are TRBV19 and TRBJ1-2; D call uncertain. The germline V gene has CDR1 LNHDA and CDR2 SQIVND (reference sequence). The V gene lost 5 bases and the J gene lost 2 bases, with 6 bases spanning the gap. This CDR3 is built from 12 residues. CDR3 region: CASSGANYGYTF. CDR3 nucleotide sequence: TGTGCCAGTAGTGGAGCCAACTATGGCTACACCTTC.

The J gene is TRBJ1-5, the V gene TRBV4-2; perhaps TRBD1 as D (6 bases). V dropped 1 base and J dropped 7 bases, with 23 bases sitting between them. The germline CDR1 and CDR2 sequences are LGHNA and YNFKEQ. The CDR3 has 18 residues. DNA for the CDR3: TGTGCCAGCAGCCAAGGACGGAGAAAACAGGGTCGTGTGCAGCCCCAGCATTTT. Translation gives CASSQGRRKQGRVQPQHF.

The chain has TRBV7-3 and TRBJ2-2, with 8 positions matching TRBD1. J gave up 6 bases and V 0 bases, and 12 bases lay outside the gene matches. The length of the CDR3 is 18 residues. CDR1 is SGHTA and CDR2 is FQGTGA in the germline V gene. The CDR3 reads CASSLTDGRQGLAGELFF. The CDR3, as DNA: TGTGCCAGCAGCTTAACAGACGGGAGACAGGGGTTAGCCGGGGAGCTGTTTTTT.

The chain recombines TRBV7-9 with TRBJ2-2; tentatively, D is TRBD1 (5 bases). The V end lost 3 bases, the J end lost 7 bases, and 9 bases lay between the germline ends. The germline CDR1 and CDR2 sequences are SEHNR and FQNEAQ (reference sequence). CDR3 length equals 13 residues. The CDR3 loop is CASSFIGDGELFF. The CDR3 DNA reads as TGTGCCAGCAGCTTTATAGGGGACGGGGAGCTGTTTTTT.

As concerns this clone: Different DNA sequences within this sample yield the same CDR3. V and J are TRBV28 and TRBJ2-7; TRBD1 matches at 10 bases. V lost 4 bases and J lost 1; bases outside the gene matches: 4. Germline V gene lookup returns CDR1 MDHEN and CDR2 SYDVKM. CDR3 length equals 15 residues. CDR3 in amino acids: CASSSRTGGSYEQYF. The CDR3 coding sequence is TGTGCCAGCAGTTCACGGACAGGGGGGTCCTACGAGCAGTACTTC.

J is TRBJ2-7 and V is TRBV7-7; 7 bases are shared with TRBD1. V shed 4 bases, J shed 4 bases, and the junction held 7 bases outside the gene matches. CDR1 and CDR2 from the germline V gene are SSHAT and FNYEAQ (reference sequence). The CDR3 consists of 14 residues. In DNA form, the CDR3 reads TGTGCCAGCAGCTCAGACAGGGTTCTGTACGAGCAGTACTTC. This gives the protein CASSSDRVLYEQYF.

The V and J genes are TRBV5-4 and TRBJ2-1; 7 bases are a match to TRBD1. V shed 0 bases, J shed 2 bases, and the junction held 14 bases outside the gene matches. Looked up from germline, CDR1 is SGHNT and CDR2 is YYREEE (reference sequence). This CDR3 comprises 19 residues. The CDR3 bases are TGTGCCAGCAGCTTGGCCGGCGGCGTTCGCACAGGGGCCTACAATGAGCAGTTCTTC. This encodes CASSLAGGVRTGAYNEQFF.